Presented here are 5 T cell receptor beta chains from one specimen sequenced in a study of PD-L1 blockade in urothelial cancer. This sample's time point: pretreatment peripheral blood. Using immunoSEQ multiplex PCR, the repertoire was profiled, and TCRdb retains in-frame clones only, with some absent. The data contain roughly 130,000 clones, less than 85% of them seen just once; the ten biggest clones take up 2.5% to 3.5%. This material consisted of PBMCs, taken around atezolizumab (anti-PD-L1) treatment. These receptors all stem from a man between 45 and 60 years old with urothelial cancer.

This chain joins TRBV6-1 and TRBJ2-1; 9 bases align to TRBD1. V gave up 4 bases and J gave up 1 base; unmatched junction bases: 5. CDR3 length: 16 residues. Germline loops: CDR1 MNHNS, CDR2 SASEGT. The CDR3 is CASSATDRGSYNEQFF. CDR3 DNA sequence: TGTGCCAGCAGTGCCACGGACAGGGGATCCTACAATGAGCAGTTCTTC.

This sequence joins TRBV5-8 and TRBJ2-5, with 8 bases matching TRBD1. CDR3 size: 16 residues. The J segment lost 4 bases and the V segment lost 4 bases, leaving 12 bases of the junction unmatched. The germline V gene encodes CDR1 SGHTS and CDR2 YDEGEE. As DNA, the CDR3 is TGTGCCAGCAGCCAACCTCGGCAGGGGGCCAGAGAGACCCAGTACTTC. Translation: CASSQPRQGARETQYF.

The chain employs TRBV18 and TRBJ2-5; 12 nucleotides match TRBD2. Per the germline V gene, CDR1 is KGHSH and CDR2 is LQKENI. V shed 6 bases and J 5 bases; nucleotides not matched to a gene: 1. CDR3 length: 13 residues. CDR3 in amino acids: CASSGLAGETQYF. Written as DNA, the CDR3 is TGTGCCAGCTCCGGACTAGCGGGGGAGACCCAGTACTTC.

This clone was found a few times. V is TRBV19 and J is TRBJ1-3, with a weak D call TRBD1 (6 bases). Trimming cost V 9 bases and J 0 bases, with 18 bases left between them. Germline V CDR1 and CDR2: LNHDA, SQIVND (reference sequence). CDR3 length: 16 amino acids. CDR3 loop: CARGGQPMSSGNTIYF. CDR3 DNA: TGTGCCAGAGGAGGACAGCCTATGAGCTCTGGAAACACCATATATTTT. Filled out from reference TRBV19 and TRBJ1-3, the complete variable domain reads DGGITQSPKYLFRKEGQNVTLSCEQNLNHDAMYWYRQDPGQGLRLIYYSQIVNDFQKGDIAEGYSVSREKKESFPLTVTSAQKNPTAFYLCARGGQPMSSGNTIYFGEGSWLTVV.

This clone appeared a single time. Because the CDR3's place on the DNA is in doubt, the DNA is left out and the CDR3 is given as listed by TCRdb. The V and J genes are TRBV27 and TRBJ2-2; TRBD1 reflects the table's D call only, with no check against the DNA. Termini included, the CDR3 measures 14 amino acids. Germline lookup yields CDR1 MNHEY and CDR2 SMNVEV (reference sequence). This CDR3 is CASSFLAVTGELFF.